The TCR beta chain described here comes from a study of blood T cells in healthy people across ages. Across the whole study: There was about one barcoded beta molecule captured by template switching per two T cells.

Note on this clonotype: Its target is not known.

With a J-beta primer mix and a sample-barcoded 5' primer, a second PCR ran about 6 to 11 cycles. Tags on each cDNA molecule came from a template-switch adaptor with 12 random nucleotides. TCRdb re-called the 5' RACE reads with MiXCR, one entry per CDR3 protein. Of hundreds of thousands of distinct CDR3 sequences listed, roughly 50% were seen once; the top ten hold about 20%. The donors, aged about 6 to 90, were healthy Caucasians from Russia. Regarding the study as a whole: Estimated diversity across one million T cells was deemed an underestimate.

Sequenced material: blood. The clonotype originates from a man aged 25-40 years in good health.

DNA of the CDR3: TGTGCCAGCACCCCGCGGGCTAGCGGATCCTACGAGCAGTACTTC. Translated, it gives CASTPRASGSYEQYF. The chain links TRBV3-1 to TRBJ2-5; 7 bases agree with TRBD2. The closer fit of TRBJ2-7 to the DNA end suggests the J call may be wrong. CDR1 and CDR2 (germline): LGHDT, YNNKEL (reference sequence). This CDR3 is built from 15 residues.